This TCR beta chain originates from a study of CD8 T cells in ankylosing spondylitis. Notes on the study in general: In the blood and synovial fluid of reactive arthritis, some motif variants had been previously reported. Matched synovial fluid from ankylosing spondylitis patients was reported to be enriched for disease-linked clones. Ankylosing spondylitis blood appeared to be characterized by a TCR beta motif of eight highly homologous variants.

Molecular-barcoded quantitative 5'-RACE produced these TCR beta libraries. One entry per CDR3 protein, called by TCRdb with MiXCR from the 5' RACE reads. The sample lists some 800,000 distinct CDR3 sequences, 12% seen once, with approximately 0.46% in the top ten. There are a few counts of this clonotype. Its antigen remains unknown. Germline V gives CDR1 DFQATT, CDR2 SNEGSKA (reference sequence). Trimming cost V 6 bases and J 8 bases; bases outside gene matches: 13. The CDR3 spans 14 residues. The TCR was taken from a male donor with ankylosing spondylitis. The chain has TRBV20-1 and TRBJ2-1; 7 bases match TRBD1. Specimen: blood, either unsorted or a sorted T cell fraction (not recorded which). The CDR3 DNA reads as TGCAGTGCCAAGGGGGCCAGTAGCATCGATGAGCAGTTCTTC. Its protein product is CSAKGASSIDEQFF.